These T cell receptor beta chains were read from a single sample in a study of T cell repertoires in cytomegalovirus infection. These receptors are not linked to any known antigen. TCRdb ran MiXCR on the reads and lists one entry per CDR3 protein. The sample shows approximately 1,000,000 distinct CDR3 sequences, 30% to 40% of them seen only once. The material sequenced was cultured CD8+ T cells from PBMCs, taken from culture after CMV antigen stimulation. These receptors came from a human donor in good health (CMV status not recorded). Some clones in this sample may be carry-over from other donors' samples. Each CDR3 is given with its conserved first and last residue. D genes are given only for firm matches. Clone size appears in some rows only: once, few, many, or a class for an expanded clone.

CDR3 protein: CASSLGNTRKNIQYF; CDR3 DNA: TGTGCCAGCAGTTTAGGGAACACCCGCAAAAACATTCAGTACTTC; V gene: TRBV28; J gene: TRBJ2-4; D gene: .; clone size: many
CDR3 protein: CSVESLEGTGELFF; CDR3 DNA: TGCAGCGTTGAGAGCCTAGAGGGCACCGGGGAGCTGTTTTTT; V gene: TRBV29-1; J gene: TRBJ2-2; D gene: .; clone size: .
CDR3 protein: CASGPGTAYNGQFF; CDR3 DNA: TGTGCTAGTGGCCCTGGGACAGCTTACAATGGGCAGTTCTTC; V gene: TRBV12-5; J gene: TRBJ2-1; D gene: TRBD1; clone size: .
CDR3 protein: CASSATTNEKLFF; CDR3 DNA: TGTGCCAGCAGTGCTACAACTAATGAAAAACTGTTTTTT; V gene: TRBV27; J gene: TRBJ1-4; D gene: .; clone size: .
CDR3 protein: CASSRGTGFIMNTEAFF; CDR3 DNA: TGTGCCAGCAGCCGCGGGACAGGGTTTATAATGAACACTGAAGCTTTCTTT; V gene: TRBV5-5; J gene: TRBJ1-1; D gene: TRBD1; clone size: .
CDR3 protein: CASSIDRTSGSGAAYNEQFF; CDR3 DNA: TGTGCCAGTAGTATAGATAGGACCTCGGGTAGCGGGGCCGCCTACAATGAGCAGTTCTTC; V gene: TRBV19; J gene: TRBJ2-1; D gene: TRBD2; clone size: .
CDR3 protein: CASRSGPLGQFF; CDR3 DNA: TGTGCCAGTAGGTCCGGGCCTCTAGGGCAGTTCTTC; V gene: TRBV19; J gene: TRBJ2-1; D gene: .; clone size: .
CDR3 protein: CAISGSYEQYF; CDR3 DNA: TGTGCCATCAGTGGAAGCTACGAGCAGTACTTC; V gene: TRBV10-3; J gene: TRBJ2-7; D gene: .; clone size: many
CDR3 protein: CASSLSGRRYGYTF; CDR3 DNA: TGTGCCAGCAGCTTATCGGGTCGAAGATATGGCTACACCTTC; V gene: TRBV7-2; J gene: TRBJ1-2; D gene: .; clone size: .
CDR3 protein: CASSLSGGVYEQYF; CDR3 DNA: TGTGCCAGCAGCTTAAGCGGGGGAGTATACGAGCAGTACTTC; V gene: TRBV7-9; J gene: TRBJ2-7; D gene: TRBD2; clone size: few
CDR3 protein: CASSLELVPNEQFF; CDR3 DNA: TGTGCCAGCAGCTTAGAATTGGTGCCCAATGAGCAGTTCTTC; V gene: TRBV7-9; J gene: TRBJ2-1; D gene: .; clone size: .
CDR3 protein: CASSLGQGGDEAFF; CDR3 DNA: TGCGCCAGCAGCTTGGGACAGGGTGGGGATGAAGCTTTCTTT; V gene: TRBV5-1; J gene: TRBJ1-1; D gene: TRBD1; clone size: few
CDR3 protein: CASSQANFQAGTSTDTQYF; CDR3 DNA: TGTGCCAGCAGCCAAGCGAACTTTCAAGCGGGGACTAGCACAGATACGCAGTATTTT; V gene: TRBV3-1; J gene: TRBJ2-3; D gene: TRBD2; clone size: .
CDR3 protein: CATVEVSPNGYTF; CDR3 DNA: TGTGCCACCGTCGAGGTCTCTCCGAACGGCTACACCTTC; V gene: TRBV5-8; J gene: TRBJ1-2; D gene: .; clone size: .
CDR3 protein: CASSPYGALGDTQYF; CDR3 DNA: TGCGCCAGCAGCCCCTACGGCGCCTTGGGAGATACGCAGTATTTT; V gene: TRBV4-3; J gene: TRBJ2-3; D gene: .; clone size: .
CDR3 protein: CASGDSGGGNEQFF; CDR3 DNA: TGTGCCAGCGGAGACAGCGGGGGGGGGAATGAGCAGTTCTTC; V gene: TRBV6-2/TRBV6-3; J gene: TRBJ2-1; D gene: TRBD2; clone size: .
CDR3 protein: CASSSPSETGVSTDTQYF; CDR3 DNA: TGTGCCAGCAGCTCCCCATCCGAGACAGGGGTTAGCACAGATACGCAGTATTTT; V gene: TRBV5-8; J gene: TRBJ2-3; D gene: TRBD1; clone size: .
CDR3 protein: CASSLVPGNQPQHF; CDR3 DNA: TGTGCCAGCAGCTTAGTTCCGGGAAATCAGCCCCAGCATTTT; V gene: TRBV7-9; J gene: TRBJ1-5; D gene: .; clone size: .
CDR3 protein: CASSGTSSHDTQYF; CDR3 DNA: TGTGCCAGCAGTGGGACTAGCTCCCACGATACGCAGTATTTT; V gene: TRBV12-3/TRBV12-4; J gene: TRBJ2-3; D gene: TRBD2; clone size: .
CDR3 protein: CASSLTQESEAFF; CDR3 DNA: TGTGCCAGCAGTTTAACCCAGGAAAGTGAAGCTTTCTTT; V gene: TRBV28; J gene: TRBJ1-1; D gene: .; clone size: .
CDR3 protein: CASSIGSGGELFF; CDR3 DNA: TGTGCCAGTAGTATTGGGAGTGGCGGGGAGCTGTTTTTT; V gene: TRBV19; J gene: TRBJ2-2; D gene: .; clone size: .
CDR3 protein: CASSLLGARTDTQYF; CDR3 DNA: TGTGCCAGCAGTTTGTTGGGGGCTCGGACAGATACGCAGTATTTT; V gene: TRBV27; J gene: TRBJ2-3; D gene: .; clone size: .
CDR3 protein: CASSFTGENTEAFF; CDR3 DNA: TGTGCCAGCAGCTTTACAGGGGAGAACACTGAAGCTTTCTTT; V gene: TRBV7-9; J gene: TRBJ1-1; D gene: TRBD1; clone size: many
CDR3 protein: CASSLAPGHTSSYNEQFF; CDR3 DNA: TGTGCCAGCAGCTTAGCCCCGGGACACACGAGCTCCTACAATGAGCAGTTCTTC; V gene: TRBV7-9; J gene: TRBJ2-1; D gene: .; clone size: many
CDR3 protein: CASSPPGDKTQYF; CDR3 DNA: TGTGCCAGCAGCCCCCCGGGGGATAAGACCCAGTACTTC; V gene: TRBV7-6; J gene: TRBJ2-5; D gene: .; clone size: .
CDR3 protein: CASIRVGANRIKSNEQFF; CDR3 DNA: TGTGCCAGCATAAGGGTTGGGGCCAATAGAATCAAGTCCAATGAGCAGTTCTTC; V gene: TRBV2; J gene: TRBJ2-1; D gene: .; clone size: once
CDR3 protein: CASGFQGELFF; CDR3 DNA: TGTGCTAGTGGTTTCCAGGGGGAGCTGTTTTTT; V gene: TRBV12-5; J gene: TRBJ2-2; D gene: .; clone size: .
CDR3 protein: CSARSRSNTEAFF; CDR3 DNA: TGCAGTGCTAGGTCCCGGTCGAACACTGAAGCTTTCTTT; V gene: TRBV20-1; J gene: TRBJ1-1; D gene: .; clone size: .
CDR3 protein: CASSLAWGELNTEAFF; CDR3 DNA: TGTGCCAGCAGCTTAGCGTGGGGGGAATTGAACACTGAAGCTTTCTTT; V gene: TRBV7-6; J gene: TRBJ1-1; D gene: .; clone size: many
CDR3 protein: CASSLERGISYEQYF; CDR3 DNA: TGCGCCAGCAGCTTGGAGCGGGGGATTTCCTACGAGCAGTACTTC; V gene: TRBV5-1; J gene: TRBJ2-7; D gene: TRBD2; clone size: few
CDR3 protein: CASSPDGRTKNIQYF; CDR3 DNA: TGTGCCAGCTCCCCGGATGGAAGGACCAAAAACATTCAGTACTTC; V gene: TRBV7-9; J gene: TRBJ2-4; D gene: .; clone size: many
CDR3 protein: CASSFVGESNQPQHF; CDR3 DNA: TGTGCCAGCAGTTTTGTAGGGGAGAGCAATCAGCCCCAGCATTTT; V gene: TRBV12-3/TRBV12-4; J gene: TRBJ1-5; D gene: .; clone size: .
CDR3 protein: CASSPGDRADVGYTF; CDR3 DNA: TGTGCCAGCTCACCAGGGGACCGCGCGGACGTAGGCTACACCTTC; V gene: TRBV18; J gene: TRBJ1-2; D gene: .; clone size: few
CDR3 protein: CASSLQGTTLGEQYF; CDR3 DNA: TGCGCCAGCAGCCTCCAAGGGACTACCCTGGGCGAGCAGTACTTC; V gene: TRBV4-1; J gene: TRBJ2-7; D gene: TRBD2; clone size: .
CDR3 protein: CASQSSVYNSPLHF; CDR3 DNA: TGTGCCAGCCAATCTTCAGTCTATAATTCACCCCTCCACTTT; V gene: TRBV6-1; J gene: TRBJ1-6; D gene: .; clone size: many
CDR3 protein: CASSSGGRYNEQFF; CDR3 DNA: TGTGCCAGCAGTTCGGGGGGCCGGTACAATGAGCAGTTCTTC; V gene: TRBV27; J gene: TRBJ2-1; D gene: .; clone size: many
CDR3 protein: CASSLLSGGPIETQYF; CDR3 DNA: TGTGCCAGCAGCTTGCTTAGCGGGGGGCCTATAGAGACCCAGTACTTC; V gene: TRBV5-6; J gene: TRBJ2-5; D gene: TRBD2; clone size: few
CDR3 protein: CASRSGDGSNQPQHF; CDR3 DNA: TGTGCCAGCAGGTCAGGGGATGGGAGCAATCAGCCCCAGCATTTT; V gene: TRBV7-4; J gene: TRBJ1-5; D gene: .; clone size: few
CDR3 protein: CASSLGVVGTGEFTPNEKLFF; CDR3 DNA: TGTGCCAGCAGCTTAGGTGTTGTCGGGACAGGAGAATTTACGCCCAATGAAAAACTGTTTTTT; V gene: TRBV7-6; J gene: TRBJ1-4; D gene: TRBD1; clone size: many
CDR3 protein: CASSHTSGGNNEQFF; CDR3 DNA: TGTGCCAGTAGTCATACTAGCGGGGGGAACAATGAGCAGTTCTTC; V gene: TRBV19; J gene: TRBJ2-1; D gene: TRBD2; clone size: .
CDR3 protein: CATYGEGYLSYNEQFF; CDR3 DNA: TGTGCCACCTACGGCGAGGGGTATCTCTCCTACAATGAGCAGTTCTTC; V gene: TRBV7-9; J gene: TRBJ2-1; D gene: .; clone size: few
CDR3 protein: CASSPEGRANTEAFF; CDR3 DNA: TGTGCCAGCAGCCCAGAGGGGAGGGCGAACACTGAAGCTTTCTTT; V gene: TRBV7-9; J gene: TRBJ1-1; D gene: .; clone size: .
CDR3 protein: CASSLGTIQYF; CDR3 DNA: TGTGCCAGCAGTTTAGGGACGATCCAGTACTTC; V gene: TRBV12-3/TRBV12-4; J gene: TRBJ2-5; D gene: .; clone size: many
CDR3 protein: CATAADLNYEQYF; CDR3 DNA: TGTGCCACAGCGGCGGATTTAAACTACGAGCAGTACTTC; V gene: TRBV10-3; J gene: TRBJ2-7; D gene: .; clone size: few